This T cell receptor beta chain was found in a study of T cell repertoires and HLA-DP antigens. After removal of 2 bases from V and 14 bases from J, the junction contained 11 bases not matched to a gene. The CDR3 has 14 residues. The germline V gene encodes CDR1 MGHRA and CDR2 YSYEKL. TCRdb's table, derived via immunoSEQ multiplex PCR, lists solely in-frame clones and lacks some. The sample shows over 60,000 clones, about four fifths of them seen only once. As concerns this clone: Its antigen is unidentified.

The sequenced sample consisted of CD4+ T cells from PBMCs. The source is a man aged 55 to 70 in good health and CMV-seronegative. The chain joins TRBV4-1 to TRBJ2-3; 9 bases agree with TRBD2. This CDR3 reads CASSQPRDGTSPYF. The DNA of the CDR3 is TGCGCCAGCAGCCAACCCCGGGACGGGACTAGCCCGTATTTT.